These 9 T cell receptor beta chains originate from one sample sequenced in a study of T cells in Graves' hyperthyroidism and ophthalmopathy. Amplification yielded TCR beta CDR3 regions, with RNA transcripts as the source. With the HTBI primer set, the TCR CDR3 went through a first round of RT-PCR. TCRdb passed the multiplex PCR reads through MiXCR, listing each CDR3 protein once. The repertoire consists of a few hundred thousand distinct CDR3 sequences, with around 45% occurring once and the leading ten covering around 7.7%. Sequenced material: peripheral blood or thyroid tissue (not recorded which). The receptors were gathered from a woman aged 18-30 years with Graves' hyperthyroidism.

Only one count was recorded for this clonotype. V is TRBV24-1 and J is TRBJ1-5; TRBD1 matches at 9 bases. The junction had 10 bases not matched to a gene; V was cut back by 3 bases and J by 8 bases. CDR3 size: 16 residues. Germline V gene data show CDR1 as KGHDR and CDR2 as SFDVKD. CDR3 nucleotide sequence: TGTGCCACCAGTGATACAGGGGGCCGAGTAGATGAGCCCCAGCATTTT. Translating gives CATSDTGGRVDEPQHF.

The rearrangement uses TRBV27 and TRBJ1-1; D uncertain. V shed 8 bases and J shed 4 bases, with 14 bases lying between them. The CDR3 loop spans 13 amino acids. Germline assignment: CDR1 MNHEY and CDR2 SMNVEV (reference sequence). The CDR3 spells CASQTRGVTEAFF. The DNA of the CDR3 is TGTGCCAGCCAAACCCGCGGGGTCACTGAAGCTTTCTTT.

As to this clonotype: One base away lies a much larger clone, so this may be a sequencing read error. CDR3 region: CAGSQVGPGQGNGYGYTF. CDR3 nucleotides: TGCGCCGGCAGCCAAGTCGGACCGGGACAGGGAAATGGCTATGGCTACACCTTC. The V and J genes are TRBV5-1 and TRBJ1-2, with 9 positions matching TRBD1. This CDR3 has 18 residues. Per the germline V gene, CDR1 is SGHRS and CDR2 is YFSETQ.

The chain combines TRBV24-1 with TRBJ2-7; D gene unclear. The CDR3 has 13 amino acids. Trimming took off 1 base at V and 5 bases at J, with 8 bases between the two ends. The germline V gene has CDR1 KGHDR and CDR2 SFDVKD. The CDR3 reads CATSDFERDEQYF. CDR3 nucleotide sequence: TGTGCCACCAGTGATTTCGAGAGAGACGAGCAGTACTTC.

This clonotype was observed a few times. In DNA, the CDR3 is TGTGCCAGCAGTCTAGGGACAGCCGGGGGCACTGAAGCTTTCTTT. Translation: CASSLGTAGGTEAFF. The V and J genes are TRBV2 and TRBJ1-1; 7 bases map to TRBD1. Per germline, CDR1 SNHLY and CDR2 FYNNEI. This CDR3 has 15 amino acids. The V segment lost 5 bases and the J segment 4 bases; nucleotides outside the gene matches: 10.

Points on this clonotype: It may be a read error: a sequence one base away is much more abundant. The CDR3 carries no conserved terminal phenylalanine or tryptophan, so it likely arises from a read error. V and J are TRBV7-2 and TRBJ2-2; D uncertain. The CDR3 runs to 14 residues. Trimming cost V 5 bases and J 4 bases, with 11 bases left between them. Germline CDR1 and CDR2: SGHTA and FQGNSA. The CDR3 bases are TGTGCCAGCAGCCAACCTGTCAGCACCGGGGAGCTGTTTGTT. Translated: CASSQPVSTGELFV.

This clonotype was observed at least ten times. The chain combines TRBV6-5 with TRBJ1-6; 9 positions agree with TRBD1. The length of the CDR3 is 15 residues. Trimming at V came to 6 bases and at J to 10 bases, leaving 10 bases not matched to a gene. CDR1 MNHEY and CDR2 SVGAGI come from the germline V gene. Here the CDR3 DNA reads TGTGCCAGCAGCTTTGTTGGGACAGGGATGTCACCCCTCCACTTT. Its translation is CASSFVGTGMSPLHF.

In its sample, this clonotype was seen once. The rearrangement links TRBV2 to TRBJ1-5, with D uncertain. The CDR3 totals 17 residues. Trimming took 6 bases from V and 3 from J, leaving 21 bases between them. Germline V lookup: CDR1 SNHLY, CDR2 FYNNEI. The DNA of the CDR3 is TGTGCCAGCAGGACTAGCGGGAGGGCAGAGTCCAATCAGCCCCAGCATTTT. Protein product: CASRTSGRAESNQPQHF.

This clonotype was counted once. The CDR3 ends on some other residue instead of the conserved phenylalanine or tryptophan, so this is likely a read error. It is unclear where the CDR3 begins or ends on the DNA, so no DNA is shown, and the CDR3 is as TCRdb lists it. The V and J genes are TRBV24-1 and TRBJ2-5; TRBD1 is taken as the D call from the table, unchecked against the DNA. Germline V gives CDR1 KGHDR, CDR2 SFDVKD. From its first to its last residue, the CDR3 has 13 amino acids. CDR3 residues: CATSDPALSGRNT.